The TCR beta chain under discussion was sequenced for a study of T cells in Graves' hyperthyroidism and ophthalmopathy. TCR beta CDR3 regions were amplified from RNA transcripts. Initially, a first-round RT-PCR of the TCR CDR3 employed the HTBI primer set. TCRdb re-analysed the multiplex PCR reads in MiXCR, keeping a single row per CDR3 protein. This sample has about 480,000 distinct CDR3 sequences, with roughly an eighth found just once. Sequenced: blood. This receptor was taken from a woman between 18 and 29 years old with Graves' hyperthyroidism.

CDR3 DNA sequence: TGTGCCAGCAGCTGGCTCCGGGACTCAGAAACGTACGAGCAGTACTTC. As protein: CASSWLRDSETYEQYF. This chain connects TRBV7-9 to TRBJ2-7; tentatively, D is TRBD2 (6 bases). Germline CDR1 SEHNR, CDR2 FQNEAQ (reference sequence). The V end lost 4 bases, the J end lost 4 bases, and 20 bases lay between the germline ends. This CDR3 contains 16 residues.